The 20 T cell receptor beta chains presented below share a single source sample, sequenced in a study of blood T cell repertoires in COVID-19. Clones were sequenced by immunoSEQ multiplex PCR, and TCRdb holds only the in-frame ones, with some missing. The sample holds under 250,000 clones, around 86% seen once. Sequencing was done on a sample of peripheral blood. The receptors shown here come from a man aged 50-59 years with COVID-19, enrolled during active disease.

This chain connects TRBV2 to TRBJ2-5; 7 nucleotides align to TRBD1. Germline V gene lookup returns CDR1 SNHLY and CDR2 FYNNEI. Trimming removed 5 bases from V and 5 bases from J; junction bases left unmatched: 11. The CDR3 loop spans 15 amino acids. The CDR3 bases are TGTGCCAGCAGTCGTCTACAGGGGAGTGGGGAGACCCAGTACTTC. It yields the protein CASSRLQGSGETQYF.

This chain joins TRBV5-1 and TRBJ2-2, with 8 bases identical to TRBD2. V was clipped by 0 bases and J by 0 bases; unmatched bases: 7. Germline CDR1 reads SGHRS; CDR2 reads YFSETQ. The CDR3 totals 18 residues. As DNA, the CDR3 is TGCGCCAGCAGCTTGGGGGTTCTAGCGGGCCCGAACACCGGGGAGCTGTTTTTT. Its translation is CASSLGVLAGPNTGELFF.

This chain links TRBV11-2 with TRBJ2-2; D gene ambiguous. The V and J ends lost 1 base and 4 bases respectively, with 7 bases between them. CDR3 length: 14 residues. Germline V CDR1 and CDR2: SGHAT, FQNNGV. This CDR3 reads CASSLAVTTGELFF. CDR3 bases: TGTGCCAGCAGCTTAGCGGTAACCACCGGGGAGCTGTTTTTT.

V and J are TRBV4-1 and TRBJ2-4; weak D call: TRBD1 (5 bases). The CDR3 is 15 residues long. Trimming removed 1 base from V and 0 bases from J, with 7 bases in between. CDR1 MGHRA and CDR2 YSYEKL come from the germline V gene. The CDR3 region has the DNA TGCGCCAGCAGCCAAGGACAGAGAGCCAAAAACATTCAGTACTTC. Translation: CASSQGQRAKNIQYF.

This chain connects TRBV21-1 to TRBJ1-4; TRBD1, the D gene given by the table, was not confirmed from the DNA. TRBV21-1 is termed a pseudogene. This CDR3 has 12 amino acids. CDR3 sequence (DNA): TGTGCCTTTAACAGTACTAATGAAAAACTGTTTTTT. This translates into CAFNSTNEKLFF.

This clone showed up just once. V usage is TRBV27 and J usage is TRBJ2-7; 10 bases fit TRBD2. Per germline, CDR1 MNHEY and CDR2 SMNVEV (reference sequence). Trimming took 6 bases from V and 3 from J; bases not matched to a gene: 14. The CDR3 is made up of 17 amino acids. The CDR3 DNA follows: TGTGCCAGCAGCCTAAAGTCCGGGCTAGCGGGAGTCTACGAGCAGTACTTC. This gives the protein CASSLKSGLAGVYEQYF.

This clone was detected a few times. In the same sample, other DNA sequences code for this CDR3. The rearrangement links TRBV19 to TRBJ2-7, with TRBD1 matching over 7 bases. V shed 5 bases, J shed 0 bases, and the junction held 7 bases outside the gene matches. This CDR3 contains 15 residues. Germline V gene data show CDR1 as LNHDA and CDR2 as SQIVND (reference sequence). CDR3 sequence reads: CASSSPGGSSYEQYF. CDR3 nucleotide sequence: TGTGCCAGTAGTTCACCAGGGGGTAGCTCCTACGAGCAGTACTTC.

The chain couples TRBV6-5 to TRBJ2-1, with 8 positions matching TRBD1. Trimming removed 0 bases from V and 4 bases from J; junction bases left unmatched: 5. CDR3 length equals 16 residues. CDR1 is MNHEY, CDR2 SVGAGI, per germline. The DNA for the CDR3 is TGTGCCAGCAGTTACTCGGGGCAGGGGGCGTACAATGAGCAGTTCTTC. It specifies CASSYSGQGAYNEQFF.

The chain employs TRBV21-1 and TRBJ2-3; the table's D gene call, TRBD1, was not cross checked with the DNA. TRBV21-1 is recorded as a pseudogene. The CDR3 runs 20 residues. This chain's CDR3 is CASSKAFEIAGGQSTDTQYF. The CDR3 DNA reads as TGTGCCAGCAGCAAAGCCTTCGAAATCGCAGGGGGCCAGTCCACAGATACGCAGTATTTT.

The genes are TRBV3-1 (or the pseudogene TRBV3-2) and TRBJ2-3, with TRBD2 matching 9 bases. J lost 5 bases, V lost 2 bases, and 11 bases had no gene match. CDR1 is LGHDT, CDR2 YNNKEL, per germline (reference sequence). The CDR3 is 17 residues long. This chain's CDR3 is CASSQNRRGGRIDTQYF. In DNA form, the CDR3 reads TGTGCCAGCAGCCAAAATCGGCGGGGGGGCAGGATAGATACGCAGTATTTT.

The chain joins TRBV29-1 to TRBJ1-1; D not certain. The CDR3 loop spans 10 amino acids. V lost 4 bases, J lost 6 bases, and 6 bases lay in between. The germline V gene encodes CDR1 SQVTM and CDR2 ANQGSEA. Here the CDR3 reads CSVVAPEAFF. In nucleotides, the CDR3 is TGCAGCGTTGTAGCGCCTGAAGCTTTCTTT.

This chain links TRBV7-6 with TRBJ1-3; D perhaps matches TRBD1 (6 bases). The CDR3 sequence is 15 residues long. Germline-derived CDR1 and CDR2 are SGHVS and FNYEAQ. V lost 3 bases and J lost 0, with 9 bases in between. The CDR3: CASSLGAASGNTIYF. CDR3 in DNA: TGTGCCAGCAGCTTGGGGGCAGCCTCTGGAAACACCATATATTTT.

The genes are TRBV12-3 or TRBV12-4 and TRBJ2-1, with a tentative D call TRBD2 (5 bases). The CDR3 loop spans 13 amino acids. V lost 6 bases to trimming and J lost 9 bases, with 15 bases between them. As DNA, the CDR3 is TGTGCCAGCAGCCAACTAGTTTGGGGTGAGCAGTTCTTC. Translated, it gives CASSQLVWGEQFF.

The chain combines TRBV5-5 with TRBJ1-6, with 7 bases that match TRBD1. Germline loops: CDR1 SGHKS, CDR2 YYEKEE (reference sequence). V gave up 4 bases and J gave up 5 bases; unmatched junction bases: 12. This CDR3 has 17 residues. DNA for the CDR3: TGTGCCAGCAGCCTACGGACAGGTAGTGATAATAATTCACCCCTCCACTTT. Translating gives CASSLRTGSDNNSPLHF.

J is TRBJ2-7 and V is TRBV5-1, with 8 nucleotides matching TRBD2. Germline CDR1 reads SGHRS; CDR2 reads YFSETQ. With V trimmed by 3 bases and J by 7 bases, 6 bases remained unmatched. The length of the CDR3 is 13 residues. This CDR3 is CASSYRGGEEQYF. For the CDR3, the DNA is TGCGCCAGCAGCTACCGGGGGGGTGAGGAGCAGTACTTC.

This chain links TRBV9 with TRBJ1-2; possible D gene TRBD1, 5 bases. In germline, CDR1 is SGDLS, CDR2 YYNGEE. This CDR3 is 15 amino acids long. V lost 3 bases, J lost 3 bases, and 15 bases lay in between. This CDR3 is CASSGKGDVHYGYTF. CDR3 bases: TGTGCCAGCAGCGGGAAAGGGGATGTTCACTATGGCTACACCTTC.

The CDR3 sequence is CASSYSLGGSNSPLHF. The CDR3 coding sequence is TGTGCCAGCAGTTACTCGCTTGGGGGCTCTAATTCACCCCTCCACTTT. The chain carries TRBV6-2 or TRBV6-3 and TRBJ1-6, with D possibly TRBD1 on 6 matching bases. The germline V and J ends were trimmed by 0 bases and 6 bases, with 12 bases remaining between them. Germline V gene sequence: CDR1 MNHEY, CDR2 SVGEGT. The CDR3 has 16 residues.

The V and J genes are TRBV9 and TRBJ2-1; maybe TRBD2 (7 bases). Germline V gene lookup returns CDR1 SGDLS and CDR2 YYNGEE. The CDR3 extends over 17 amino acids. V was pared by 4 bases and J by 2 bases, with 19 bases between. The CDR3 nucleotides read TGTGCCAGCAGCACTGATCCCGGGGGGCCAACCTACAATGAGCAGTTCTTC. Translation: CASSTDPGGPTYNEQFF.

This clone appeared once. This rearrangement joins TRBV19 to TRBJ2-2, with 10 bases that match TRBD1. V trimming: 0 bases; J trimming: 5 bases; junction bases outside the gene matches: 9. Germline V gene lookup returns CDR1 LNHDA and CDR2 SQIVND (reference sequence). The CDR3 consists of 18 residues. CDR3 coding DNA: TGTGCCAGTAGTATAGAGCTCTGGACAGGGGGTAGGACCGGGGAGCTGTTTTTT. Amino acid sequence: CASSIELWTGGRTGELFF.

This clone was seen a single time. The V gene is TRBV5-6, the J gene TRBJ2-7; TRBD1 is a possible D gene (5 bases). Germline-derived CDR1 and CDR2 are SGHDT and YYEEEE. This CDR3 has 19 residues. Deletions cut 5 bases from V and 3 bases from J, with 30 bases between. The CDR3 DNA sequence: TGTGCCAGCAGTTCGCCCCAGGGCCTAGGGCTTGGGGTAAGCTACGAGCAGTACTTC. Protein: CASSSPQGLGLGVSYEQYF.